The subject of this entry is one TCR beta chain. What it recognizes is unknown. The data are from a study of cytomegalovirus exposure and HLA in healthy donors. Study observations and caveats: The listing of approximately 160 TCR beta chains classed them as cytomegalovirus-associated.

Both 60 Vbeta primers and 13 Jbeta primers went into the PCR. Clones were read by immunoSEQ multiplex PCR, and TCRdb kept only the in-frame ones, dropping some. The sample carries about 64,000 clones, less than 70% recorded once. V lost 7 bases, J lost 4 bases, and 10 bases lay in between. The CDR3 contains 12 residues. CDR1 is SGHTA, CDR2 FQGNSA, per germline. Sequenced material: PBMCs. This chain links TRBV7-2 with TRBJ1-2; weak D call: TRBD1 (5 bases). The clonotype comes from a woman between 45 and 60 years old in good health and CMV-seronegative. CDR3 sequence (DNA): TGTGCCAGCAACTACGGGGGCTATGGCTACACCTTC. Protein: CASNYGGYGYTF. Filled out from reference TRBV7-2 and TRBJ1-2, the complete variable domain reads GAGVSQSPSNKVTEKGKDVELRCDPISGHTALYWYRQSLGQGLEFLIYFQGNSAPDKSGLPSDRFSAERTGGSVSTLTIQRTQQEDSAVYLCASNYGGYGYTFGSGTRLTVV.